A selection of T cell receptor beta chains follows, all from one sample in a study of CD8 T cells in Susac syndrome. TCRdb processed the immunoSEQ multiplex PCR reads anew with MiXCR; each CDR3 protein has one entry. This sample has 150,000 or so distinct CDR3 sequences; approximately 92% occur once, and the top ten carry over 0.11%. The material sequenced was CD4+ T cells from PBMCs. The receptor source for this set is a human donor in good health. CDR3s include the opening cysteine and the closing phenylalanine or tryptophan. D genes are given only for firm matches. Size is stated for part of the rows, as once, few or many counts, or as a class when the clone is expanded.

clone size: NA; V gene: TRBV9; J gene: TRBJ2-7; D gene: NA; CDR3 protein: CASSVGGTVYEQYF; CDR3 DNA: TGTGCCAGCAGCGTAGGAGGAACCGTCTACGAGCAGTACTTC
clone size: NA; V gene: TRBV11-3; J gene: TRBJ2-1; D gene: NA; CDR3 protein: CASSLEGGYNEQFF; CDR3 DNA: TGTGCCAGCAGTCTAGAAGGCGGTTACAATGAGCAGTTCTTC
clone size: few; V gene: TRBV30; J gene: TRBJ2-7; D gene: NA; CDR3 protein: CAWSVDSKVQYF; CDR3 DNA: TGTGCCTGGAGTGTCGATTCGAAGGTGCAGTACTTC
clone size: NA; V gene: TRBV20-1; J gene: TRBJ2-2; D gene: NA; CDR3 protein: CSARDPRGPTGELFF; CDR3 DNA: TGCAGTGCTAGAGATCCGCGGGGGCCTACCGGGGAGCTGTTTTTT
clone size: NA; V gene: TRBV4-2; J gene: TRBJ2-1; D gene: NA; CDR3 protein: CASSQEVPRSYNEQFF; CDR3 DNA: TGTGCCAGCAGCCAAGAAGTCCCAAGGTCCTACAATGAGCAGTTCTTC
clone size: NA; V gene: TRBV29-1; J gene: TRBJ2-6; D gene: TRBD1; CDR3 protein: CSVAPGQGGGANVLTF; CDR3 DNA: TGCAGCGTTGCTCCGGGACAGGGCGGTGGGGCCAACGTCCTGACTTTC
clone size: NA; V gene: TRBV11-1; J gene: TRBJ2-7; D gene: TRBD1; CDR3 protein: CASSRRDSAYEQYF; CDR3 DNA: TGTGCCAGCAGCCGCCGGGACAGTGCCTACGAGCAGTACTTC
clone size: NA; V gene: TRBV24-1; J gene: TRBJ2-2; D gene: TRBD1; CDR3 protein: CATSLGQGDTGELFF; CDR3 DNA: TGTGCCACCAGTCTCGGACAGGGTGACACCGGGGAGCTGTTTTTT
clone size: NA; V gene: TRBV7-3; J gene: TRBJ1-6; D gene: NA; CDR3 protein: CASSLVPGGRSPLHF; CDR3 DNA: TGTGCCAGCAGCCTGGTGCCTGGGGGCCGTTCACCCCTCCACTTT
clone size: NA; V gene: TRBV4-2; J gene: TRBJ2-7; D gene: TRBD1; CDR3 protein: CASSQAGRDRVHEQYF; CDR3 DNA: TGTGCCAGCAGCCAAGCTGGCCGGGACAGGGTGCACGAGCAGTACTTC
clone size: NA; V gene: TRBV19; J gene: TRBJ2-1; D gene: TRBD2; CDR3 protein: CASRLAGGPEQFF; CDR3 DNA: TGTGCCAGTAGACTAGCGGGGGGGCCTGAGCAGTTCTTC
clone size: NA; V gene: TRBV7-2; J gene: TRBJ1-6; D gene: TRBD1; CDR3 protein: CASSQRTGGAHYNSPLHF; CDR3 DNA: TGTGCCAGCAGCCAGAGGACAGGGGGCGCACACTATAATTCACCCCTCCACTTT
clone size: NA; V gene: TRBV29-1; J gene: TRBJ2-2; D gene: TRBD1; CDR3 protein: CSVDRGQNTGELFF; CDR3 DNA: TGCAGCGTGGACAGGGGGCAGAACACCGGGGAGCTGTTTTTT
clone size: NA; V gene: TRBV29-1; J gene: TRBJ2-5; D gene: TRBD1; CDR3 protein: CSVSGQGAETQYF; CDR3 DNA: TGCAGCGTATCGGGACAGGGGGCAGAGACCCAGTACTTC
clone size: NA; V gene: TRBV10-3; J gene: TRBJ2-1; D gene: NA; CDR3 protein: CAISEGSDYPDEQFF; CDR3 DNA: TGTGCCATCAGTGAGGGGAGCGACTACCCGGATGAGCAGTTCTTC
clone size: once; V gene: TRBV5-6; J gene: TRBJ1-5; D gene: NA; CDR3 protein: CASSLAGGPGNQPQHF; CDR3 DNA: TGTGCCAGCAGCCTTGCCGGGGGGCCAGGCAATCAGCCCCAGCATTTT